One sample yielded the 16 T cell receptor beta chains listed below, sequenced in a study (dated by TCRdb to 2016 to 2018). Library creation used RT-PCR. TCRdb shows the sequencer as Illumina MiSeq. The public reads were reprocessed in TCRdb via fastp at Q25 and MiXCR, keeping in-frame beta chains. Every distinct CDR3 protein forms one entry, paired with its most common genes and DNA. The sample table lists almost 700,000 distinct CDR3 sequences, 11% to 15% of them with a count of one. The top ten hold 3.6% of the sample. The sample taken for sequencing was memory CD4+ T cells from blood. These receptors were taken from a female donor in good health, serving as a healthy control.

This clonotype was seen only a few times. The chain joins TRBV20-1 to TRBJ2-7; 9 nucleotides line up with TRBD2. CDR1 DFQATT and CDR2 SNEGSKA come from the germline V gene (reference sequence). V lost 6 bases and J lost 5; bases outside the gene matches: 17. This CDR3 region has 16 residues. CDR3 residues: CSAAPGGGRAFDEQYF. The CDR3, as DNA: TGCAGTGCAGCCCCGGGGGGCGGGAGGGCCTTCGACGAGCAGTACTTC.

This clonotype was observed a few times. The genes are TRBV7-3 and TRBJ1-3; D call uncertain. The germline gives CDR1 SGHTA, CDR2 FQGTGA. The CDR3 has 13 amino acids. The V gene lost 5 bases and the J gene lost 4 bases, with 9 bases spanning the gap. CDR3 protein: CASSAGQGNTIYF. DNA of the CDR3: TGTGCCAGCAGCGCAGGCCAGGGAAACACCATATATTTT.

This clonotype was counted a few times. The chain joins TRBV28 to TRBJ1-6; no firm D call. This CDR3 region has 15 residues. Germline loops: CDR1 MDHEN, CDR2 SYDVKM. The V gene lost 5 bases and the J gene lost 7 bases, with 15 bases spanning the gap. The CDR3 loop reads CASSPASGANSPLHF. As DNA, the CDR3 is TGTGCCAGCAGTCCCGCATCGGGCGCAAATTCACCCCTCCACTTT. Filled out from reference TRBV28 and TRBJ1-6, the complete variable domain reads DVKVTQSSRYLVKRTGEKVFLECVQDMDHENMFWYRQDPGLGLRLIYFSYDVKMKEKGDIPEGYSVSREKKERFSLILESASTNQTSMYLCASSPASGANSPLHFGNGTRLTVT.

This chain joins TRBV5-1 and TRBJ2-7; possibly TRBD1 for D (5 bases). V shed 5 bases and J shed 7 bases, with 19 bases lying between them. The CDR3 contains 14 residues. Germline V gene lookup returns CDR1 SGHRS and CDR2 YFSETQ. The DNA for the CDR3 is TGCGCCAGCAGTCCCTCTATGACAGAAAAGGAGCAGTACTTC. It yields the protein CASSPSMTEKEQYF.

This clonotype showed up just once. The chain employs TRBV7-2 and TRBJ1-5; D unresolved. This CDR3 contains 14 residues. From germline, CDR1 is SGHTA and CDR2 FQGNSA. V gave up 4 bases and J gave up 4 bases, with 11 bases separating them. CDR3 loop: CASSYRSGNQPQHF. In DNA form, the CDR3 reads TGTGCCAGCAGCTACCGGTCTGGTAATCAGCCCCAGCATTTT.

This clonotype showed up just a few times. The rearrangement links TRBV4-3 to TRBJ1-1; 7 nucleotides agree with TRBD1. The CDR3 contains 13 residues. The trim removed 5 bases at V and 5 bases at J, leaving 5 bases unmatched. Germline V CDR1 and CDR2: LGHNA, YSLEER. The CDR3 DNA follows: TGCGCCAGCAGCTACCAGGGGGTAACTGAAGCTTTCTTT. This translates into CASSYQGVTEAFF.

This clonotype was seen only a few times. J is TRBJ1-2 and V is TRBV20-1; TRBD1 matches at 7 bases. Per the germline V gene, CDR1 is DFQATT and CDR2 is SNEGSKA (reference sequence). The CDR3 consists of 15 residues. Trimming removed 3 bases from V and 7 bases from J; junction bases left unmatched: 14. CDR3 DNA sequence: TGCAGTGCTAGTGAGGGGGCACCGGAGAATGGTGGCTACACCTTC. Protein: CSASEGAPENGGYTF.

The chain has TRBV28 and TRBJ2-7; 11 bases are shared with TRBD1. The CDR3 covers 15 residues. The germline V gene has CDR1 MDHEN and CDR2 SYDVKM. Trimming cost V 4 bases and J 4 bases; bases outside gene matches: 6. The CDR3 DNA sequence: TGTGCCAGCAGTTCCGGACAGGGGGCGCGTTACGAGCAGTACTTC. Protein product: CASSSGQGARYEQYF.

This clonotype was picked up a small number of times. The chain carries TRBV20-1 and TRBJ2-3; 12 nucleotides align to TRBD2. Germline loops: CDR1 DFQATT, CDR2 SNEGSKA (reference sequence). With V trimmed by 1 base and J by 2 bases, 1 base remained unmatched. The CDR3 is 15 residues long. The CDR3 region is CSARGTSGITDTQYF. CDR3 in DNA: TGCAGTGCTAGAGGGACTAGCGGGATCACAGATACGCAGTATTTT.

This clonotype was observed a few times. The chain carries TRBV20-1 and TRBJ2-7; a possible D gene is TRBD2 (5 bases). The CDR3 spans 16 residues. V lost 3 bases to trimming and J lost 0 bases, with 18 bases between them. The germline CDR1 and CDR2 sequences are DFQATT and SNEGSKA (reference sequence). CDR3 nucleotide sequence: TGCAGTGCTAGCCCCGGGGTAGGCGTGGACTCCTACGAGCAGTACTTC. Translated: CSASPGVGVDSYEQYF.

This clonotype has a handful of counts. The genes are TRBV20-1 and TRBJ2-2; 9 nucleotides match TRBD1. The CDR3 sequence is 14 residues long. Germline CDR1 reads DFQATT; CDR2 reads SNEGSKA (reference sequence). With V trimmed by 4 bases and J by 5 bases, 5 bases remained unmatched. The CDR3 coding sequence is TGCAGTGCTAAGGCGGGACAGGGAACCGGGGAGCTGTTTTTT. Translation gives CSAKAGQGTGELFF.

This clonotype was found many times. The chain has TRBV4-2 and TRBJ1-4; 7 bases agree with TRBD1. The CDR3 length is 14 residues. V lost 4 bases and J lost 8; bases outside the gene matches: 7. Per the germline V gene, CDR1 is LGHNA and CDR2 is YNFKEQ. Written as DNA, the CDR3 is TGTGCCAGCAGCCTAACAGGGGTGGTCGAAAAACTGTTTTTT. Amino acid sequence: CASSLTGVVEKLFF.

There are many counts of this clonotype. The chain joins TRBV9 to TRBJ2-3, with 10 bases identical to TRBD2. V gave up 4 bases and J gave up 1 base; unmatched junction bases: 9. CDR3 size: 17 residues. Germline V gene data show CDR1 as SGDLS and CDR2 as YYNGEE. The DNA for the CDR3 is TGTGCCAGCAGCCTAGGCGCTAGCGGGAGCGGCACAGATACGCAGTATTTT. It codes for CASSLGASGSGTDTQYF. The full variable domain, in which reference TRBV9 and TRBJ2-3 provide the parts outside the CDR3, is DSGVTQTPKHLITATGQRVTLRCSPRSGDLSVYWYQQSLDQGLQFLIQYYNGEERAKGNILERFSAQQFPDLHSELNLSSLELGDSALYFCASSLGASGSGTDTQYFGPGTRLTVL.

The CDR3 DNA reads as TGCGCCAGCAGCCAAGAGGTAAGGACGATCTCCGAGCAGTACTTC. This encodes CASSQEVRTISEQYF. The chain employs TRBV4-1 and TRBJ2-7; no definite D call. V was shortened by 0 bases and J by 6 bases, with 15 bases between the two germline ends. The CDR3 length is 15 residues. Per the germline V gene, CDR1 is MGHRA and CDR2 is YSYEKL.

This clonotype was recorded at least ten times. The CDR3 loop reads CASSSTSGSFRETQYF. DNA for the CDR3: TGCGCCAGCAGCTCGACTAGCGGGAGCTTCCGAGAGACCCAGTACTTC. The chain carries TRBV5-1 and TRBJ2-5; 12 positions match TRBD2. This CDR3 has 16 residues. The V and J ends lost 3 bases and 4 bases, in that order; junction bases with no gene match: 7. CDR1 is SGHRS, CDR2 YFSETQ, per germline.

This clonotype was counted between two and nine times. V usage is TRBV24-1 and J usage is TRBJ2-3; D might be TRBD2 (5 bases). Germline V gene data show CDR1 as KGHDR and CDR2 as SFDVKD. V dropped 4 bases and J dropped 5 bases, with 12 bases sitting between them. The CDR3 runs 14 residues. DNA of the CDR3: TGTGCCACCAGTGAGAGCGGCGGAGAAGATACGCAGTATTTT. Amino acid sequence: CATSESGGEDTQYF.